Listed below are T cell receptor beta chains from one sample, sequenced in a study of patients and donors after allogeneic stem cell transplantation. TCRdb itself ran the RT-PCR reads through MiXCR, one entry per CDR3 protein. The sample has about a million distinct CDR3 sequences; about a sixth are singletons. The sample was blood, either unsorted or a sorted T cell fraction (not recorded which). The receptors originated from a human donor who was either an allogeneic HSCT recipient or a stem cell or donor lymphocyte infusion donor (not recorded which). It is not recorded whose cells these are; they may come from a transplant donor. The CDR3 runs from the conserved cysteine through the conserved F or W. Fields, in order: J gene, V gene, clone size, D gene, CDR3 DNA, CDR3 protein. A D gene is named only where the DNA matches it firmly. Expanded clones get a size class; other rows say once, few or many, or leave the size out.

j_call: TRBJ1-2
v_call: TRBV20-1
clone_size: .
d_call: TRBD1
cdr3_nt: TGCAGTGCTAGAGTTCCCGGGACAGGGGTGAACTATGGCTACACCTTC
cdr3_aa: CSARVPGTGVNYGYTF

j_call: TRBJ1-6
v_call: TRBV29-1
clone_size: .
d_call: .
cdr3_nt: TGCAGCGTTGTCTTGGGGACACGGAATTCACCCCTCCACTTT
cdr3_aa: CSVVLGTRNSPLHF

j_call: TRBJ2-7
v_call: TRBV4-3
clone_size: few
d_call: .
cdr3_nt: TGCGCCAGCAGCCTTCTTATAGGGGCCTACGAGCAGTACTTC
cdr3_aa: CASSLLIGAYEQYF

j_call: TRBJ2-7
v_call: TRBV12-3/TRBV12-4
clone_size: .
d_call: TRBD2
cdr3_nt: TGTGCCAGCAGTTCCTCCCGGGACTACTCCTACGAGCAGTACTTC
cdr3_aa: CASSSSRDYSYEQYF

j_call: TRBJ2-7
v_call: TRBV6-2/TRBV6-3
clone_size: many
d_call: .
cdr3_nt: TGTGCCAGCAGTTACGGGGTTTCCTACGAGCAGTACTTC
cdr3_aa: CASSYGVSYEQYF

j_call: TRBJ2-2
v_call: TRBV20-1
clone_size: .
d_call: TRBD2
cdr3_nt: TGCAGTGCTAGTATGAGCGGGAGACCAACCGGGGAGCTGTTTTTT
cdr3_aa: CSASMSGRPTGELFF

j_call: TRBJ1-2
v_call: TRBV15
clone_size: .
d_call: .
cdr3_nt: TGTGCCACCAGCAGAGGACGGCTACTAGTGGGTGGCTACACCTTC
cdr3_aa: CATSRGRLLVGGYTF

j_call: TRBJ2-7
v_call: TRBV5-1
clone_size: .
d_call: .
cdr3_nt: TGCGCCAGCAGCTCCCGACAGGACGTCTCCTACGAGCAGTACTTC
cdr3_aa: CASSSRQDVSYEQYF

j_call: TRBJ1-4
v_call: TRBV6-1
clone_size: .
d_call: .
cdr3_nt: TGTGCCAGCAGCGGCGGGACAACAACTAATGAAAAACTGTTTTTT
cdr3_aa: CASSGGTTTNEKLFF

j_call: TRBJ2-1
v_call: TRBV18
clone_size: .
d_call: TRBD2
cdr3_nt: TGTGCCAGCTCACCACTTGGTGGACTAGCGGGAGTTAGTGAGCAGTTCTTC
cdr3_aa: CASSPLGGLAGVSEQFF

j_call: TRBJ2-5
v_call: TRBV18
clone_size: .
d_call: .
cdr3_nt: TGTGCCAGCTCACAGGTTGTTCTAGAGACCCAGTACTTC
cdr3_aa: CASSQVVLETQYF

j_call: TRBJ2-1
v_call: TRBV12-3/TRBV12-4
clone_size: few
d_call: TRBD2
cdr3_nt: TGTGCCAGCAGTTTCGGCCAGGGACTAGCATTTAGCAATGAGCAGTTCTTC
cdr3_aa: CASSFGQGLAFSNEQFF

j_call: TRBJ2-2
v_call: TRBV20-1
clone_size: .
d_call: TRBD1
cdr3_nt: TGCAGTGCTAGAAAGAGGACAGGGTCCACCGGGGAGCTGTTTTTT
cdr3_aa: CSARKRTGSTGELFF

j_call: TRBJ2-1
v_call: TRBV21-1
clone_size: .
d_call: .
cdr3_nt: TGTGCCAGCGGCTTTAGCGGGACAGCCATATACAATGAGCAGTTCTTC
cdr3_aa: CASGFSGTAIYNEQFF

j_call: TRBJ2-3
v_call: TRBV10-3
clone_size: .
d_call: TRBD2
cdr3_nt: TGTGCCATCAGTGACGTACTACTAGCGGGAGGGCTCGGATTAGATACGCAGTATTTT
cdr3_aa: CAISDVLLAGGLGLDTQYF

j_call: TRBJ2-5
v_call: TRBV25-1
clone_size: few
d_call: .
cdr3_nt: TGTGCCAGCAGTGCCCCGGGCAGTCAGTACTTC
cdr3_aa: CASSAPGSQYF

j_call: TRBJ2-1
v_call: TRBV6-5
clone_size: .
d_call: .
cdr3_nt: TGTGCCAGCAGTTACTCGACGGGCGGGGTTAATGGGCAGTTCTTC
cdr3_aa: CASSYSTGGVNGQFF

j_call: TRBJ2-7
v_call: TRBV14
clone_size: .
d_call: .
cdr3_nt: TGTGCCAGCAGCCGTGAGACAGCTCCGTACGAGCAGTACTTC
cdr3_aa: CASSRETAPYEQYF

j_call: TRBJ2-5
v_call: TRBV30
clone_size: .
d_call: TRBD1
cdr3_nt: TGTGCCTGGAGTGTATCGGGACAGGGGGCCGGGACCCAGTACTTC
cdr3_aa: CAWSVSGQGAGTQYF

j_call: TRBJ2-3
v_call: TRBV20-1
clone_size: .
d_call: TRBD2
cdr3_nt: TGCAGTGCTAGAGATTCGGCTAGCGGGGGGGACACAGATACGCAGTATTTT
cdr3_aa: CSARDSASGGDTDTQYF

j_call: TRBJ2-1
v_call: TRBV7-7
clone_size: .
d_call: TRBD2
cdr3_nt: TGTGCCAGCAGCTTTGCTAGCGGGAATTACAATGAGCAGTTCTTC
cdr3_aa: CASSFASGNYNEQFF

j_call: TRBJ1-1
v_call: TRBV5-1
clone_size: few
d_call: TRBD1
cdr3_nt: TGCGCCAGCAGATGGACAGGGGGCACTGAAGCTTTCTTT
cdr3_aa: CASRWTGGTEAFF

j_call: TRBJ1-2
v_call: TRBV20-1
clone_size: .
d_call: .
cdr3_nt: TGCAGTGCTAGCAACGGACGGGGCACCTTC
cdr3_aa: CSASNGRGTF

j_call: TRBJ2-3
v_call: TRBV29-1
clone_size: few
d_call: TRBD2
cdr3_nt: TGCAGCGTGGTCGGACTAGCGGGGGTTCCAGATACGCAGTATTTT
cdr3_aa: CSVVGLAGVPDTQYF

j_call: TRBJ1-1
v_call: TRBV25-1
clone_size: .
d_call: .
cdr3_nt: TGTGCCAGCAGTCCTTGGGCCCTGAACACTGAAGCTTTCTTT
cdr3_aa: CASSPWALNTEAFF

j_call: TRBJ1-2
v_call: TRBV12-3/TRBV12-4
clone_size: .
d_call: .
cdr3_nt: TGTGCCAGCAGTTTAGCGATTGGGGGGGCGGGTGGCTACACCTTC
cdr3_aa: CASSLAIGGAGGYTF

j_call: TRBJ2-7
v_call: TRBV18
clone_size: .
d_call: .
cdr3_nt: TGTGCCAGCTCAAGAAGCACCTCGGAATTCTACGAGCAGTACTTC
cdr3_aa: CASSRSTSEFYEQYF

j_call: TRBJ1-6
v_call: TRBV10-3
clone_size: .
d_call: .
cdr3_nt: TGTGCCATCTCTGGTAGGGAGAGCTCCTATAATTCACCCCTCCACTTT
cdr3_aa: CAISGRESSYNSPLHF

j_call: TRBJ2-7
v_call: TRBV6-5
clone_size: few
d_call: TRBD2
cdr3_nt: TGTGCCAGCAGTTACAAGGCGGGAGGTCGCGAGCAGTACTTC
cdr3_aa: CASSYKAGGREQYF

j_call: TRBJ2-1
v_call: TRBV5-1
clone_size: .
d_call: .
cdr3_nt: TGCGCCAGCAGCTTTAGTTTAGAGGGCTACAATGAGCAGTTCTTC
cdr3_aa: CASSFSLEGYNEQFF

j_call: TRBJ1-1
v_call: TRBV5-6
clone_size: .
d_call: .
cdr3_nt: TGTGCCAGCAGCTGGGGGGTGAGGATGAACACTGAAGCTTTCTTT
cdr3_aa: CASSWGVRMNTEAFF

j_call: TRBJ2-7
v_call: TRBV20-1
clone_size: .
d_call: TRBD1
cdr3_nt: TGCAGTGCTAGAGACCGACAGGGGACCTACGAGCAGTACTTC
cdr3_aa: CSARDRQGTYEQYF

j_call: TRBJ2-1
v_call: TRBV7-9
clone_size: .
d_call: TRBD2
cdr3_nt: TGTGCCAGCAGGCCACTAGCGGGAGAAGTCGATGAGCAGTTCTTC
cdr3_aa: CASRPLAGEVDEQFF

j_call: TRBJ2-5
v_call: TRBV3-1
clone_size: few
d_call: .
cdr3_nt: TGTGCCAGCAGCCAAGATCTTGGGCGGGGCCTTGGCGAGACCCAGTACTTC
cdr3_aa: CASSQDLGRGLGETQYF

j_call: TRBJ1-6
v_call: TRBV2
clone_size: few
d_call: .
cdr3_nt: TGTGCCAGCAAGCTTACCTGGCTCGTCCCCCTCCACTTT
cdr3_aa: CASKLTWLVPLHF

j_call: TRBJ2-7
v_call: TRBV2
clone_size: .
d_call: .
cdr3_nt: TGTGCCAGCACCCACGGGAAACAGCGTCAATACGAGCAGTACTTC
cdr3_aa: CASTHGKQRQYEQYF

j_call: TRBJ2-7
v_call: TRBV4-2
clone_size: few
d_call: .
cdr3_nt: TGTGCCAGCAGCCAAGAAGCGGCCCGGACACCAATCCCCTACGAGCAGTACTTC
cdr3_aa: CASSQEAARTPIPYEQYF

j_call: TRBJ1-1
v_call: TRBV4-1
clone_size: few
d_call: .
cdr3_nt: TGCGCCAGCAGCCAAGACGGGCTCCAGGGACCTGAAGCTTTCTTT
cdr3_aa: CASSQDGLQGPEAFF

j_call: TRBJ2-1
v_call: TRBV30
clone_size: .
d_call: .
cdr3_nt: TGTGCCTGGAAGCCACCCGGAGGGTACAATGAGCAGTTCTTC
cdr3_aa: CAWKPPGGYNEQFF

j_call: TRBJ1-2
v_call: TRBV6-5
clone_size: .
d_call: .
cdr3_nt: TGTGCCAGCAGTTACTCGCGTCGGCACTATGGCTACACCTTC
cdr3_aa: CASSYSRRHYGYTF

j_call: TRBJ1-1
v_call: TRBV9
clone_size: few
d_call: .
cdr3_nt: TGTGCCAGCAGCGTGGCTCAGGTGACTAACACTGAAGCTTTCTTT
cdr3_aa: CASSVAQVTNTEAFF

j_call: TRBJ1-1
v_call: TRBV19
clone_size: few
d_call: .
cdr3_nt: TGTGCCAGTAGTTTAGGGGGTGGTCACACTGAAGCTTTCTTT
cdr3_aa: CASSLGGGHTEAFF

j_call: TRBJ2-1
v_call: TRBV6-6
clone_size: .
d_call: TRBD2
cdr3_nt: TGTGCCAGCAAGGGGCTAGCGGGAGGTGAGCAGTTCTTC
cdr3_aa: CASKGLAGGEQFF

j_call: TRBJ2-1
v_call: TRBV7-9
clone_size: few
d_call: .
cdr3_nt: TGTGCCAGCAGCAAGGAGATGCCGTCTGAGCAGTTCTTC
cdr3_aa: CASSKEMPSEQFF

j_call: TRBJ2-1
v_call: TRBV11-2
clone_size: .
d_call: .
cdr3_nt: TGTGCCAGCAGCCCAATCAGGGGGGATCTCCGAGATGAGCAGTTCTTC
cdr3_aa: CASSPIRGDLRDEQFF

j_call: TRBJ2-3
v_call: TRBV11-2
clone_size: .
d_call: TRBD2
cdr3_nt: TGTGCCAGCAGCCTCAAGGGGACTAGCGGCCTTAGCACAGATACGCAGTATTTT
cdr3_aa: CASSLKGTSGLSTDTQYF

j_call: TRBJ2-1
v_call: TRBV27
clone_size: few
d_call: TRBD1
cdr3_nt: TGTGCCAGCAGTGCCCCCCGATCGGACAGGGGGTACAATGAGCAGTTCTTC
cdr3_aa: CASSAPRSDRGYNEQFF

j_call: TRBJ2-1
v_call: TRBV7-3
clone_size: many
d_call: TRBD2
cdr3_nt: TGTGCCAGCAGCCAGGGACTAGCGGGAGGACTAGAATATGAGCAGTTCTTC
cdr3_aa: CASSQGLAGGLEYEQFF

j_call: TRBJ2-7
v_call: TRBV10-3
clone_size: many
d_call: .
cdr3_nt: TGTGCCATCAGTGAGTCCTACTACGAGCAGTACTTC
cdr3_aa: CAISESYYEQYF

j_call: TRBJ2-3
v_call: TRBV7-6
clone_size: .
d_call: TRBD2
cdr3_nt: TGTGCCAGCAGCCGGGGACTAGCGGGGCGGCGACGCCTCACAGATACGCAGTATTTT
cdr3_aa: CASSRGLAGRRRLTDTQYF

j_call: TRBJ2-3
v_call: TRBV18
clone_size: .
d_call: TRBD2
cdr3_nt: TGTGCCAGCTCCCCCTCGGGGGGGTTGTATCGCGATACGCAGTATTTT
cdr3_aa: CASSPSGGLYRDTQYF

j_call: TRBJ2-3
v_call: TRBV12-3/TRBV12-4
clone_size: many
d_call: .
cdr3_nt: TGTGCCAGCGGGGTTGCAGATACGCAGTATTTT
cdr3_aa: CASGVADTQYF